Below, 28 T cell receptor beta chains from the same sample are listed, as sequenced in a study of cytomegalovirus exposure and HLA in healthy donors. Researchers ran the PCR with 60 Vbeta and 13 Jbeta primers. Measured with immunoSEQ multiplex PCR; TCRdb has only the in-frame clones, and not every one. The sample comprises 150,000 or so clones, less than 85% of which are singletons, and approximately 1.6% rests with the top ten. Sequences were obtained from PBMCs. The receptors come from a male donor in good health and CMV-seronegative.

The gene calls are TRBV7-9 and TRBJ1-4; D uncertain. This CDR3 is 12 amino acids long. Looked up from germline, CDR1 is SEHNR and CDR2 is FQNEAQ (reference sequence). The V and J ends lost 1 base and 10 bases respectively, with 7 bases between them. CDR3 sequence (DNA): TGTGCCAGCAGCTTAGAGACTGGAAAACTGTTTTTT. Translating it yields CASSLETGKLFF.

This clone was detected a few times. The J gene is TRBJ1-2, the V gene TRBV7-9; 9 nucleotides line up with TRBD1. Trimming at V came to 5 bases and at J to 7 bases, leaving 2 bases not matched to a gene. This CDR3 spans 12 amino acids. CDR1 and CDR2 from the germline V gene are SEHNR and FQNEAQ (reference sequence). CDR3 nucleotide sequence: TGTGCCAGCAGCCGGACAGGGGCTGGCTACACCTTC. Translating gives CASSRTGAGYTF. Complete variable domain (other parts from reference TRBV7-9 and TRBJ1-2): DTGVSQNPRHKITKRGQNVTFRCDPISEHNRLYWYRQTLGQGPEFLTYFQNEAQLEKSRLLSDRFSAERPKGSFSTLEIQRTEQGDSAMYLCASSRTGAGYTFGSGTRLTVV.

The chain is built from TRBV11-2 and TRBJ1-3; no clear D gene. Germline assignment: CDR1 SGHAT and CDR2 FQNNGV. V shed 5 bases and J shed 0 bases, with 11 bases lying between them. This CDR3 is built from 15 residues. In DNA, the CDR3 is TGTGCCAGCAGCAACCGCCGGGGCTCTGGAAACACCATATATTTT. Protein product: CASSNRRGSGNTIYF.

The chain is built from TRBV7-2 and TRBJ2-2; a possible D gene is TRBD2 (5 bases). V lost 5 bases, J lost 0 bases, and 10 bases lay in between. Germline V lookup: CDR1 SGHTA, CDR2 FQGNSA. This CDR3 is 15 amino acids long. CDR3 loop: CASSRKDSNTGELFF. CDR3 coding DNA: TGTGCCAGCAGCCGCAAGGACTCGAACACCGGGGAGCTGTTTTTT. Combining the CDR3 with reference TRBV7-2 and TRBJ2-2 gives the whole variable domain GAGVSQSPSNKVTEKGKDVELRCDPISGHTALYWYRQSLGQGLEFLIYFQGNSAPDKSGLPSDRFSAERTGGSVSTLTIQRTQQEDSAVYLCASSRKDSNTGELFFGEGSRLTVL.

V gene TRBV27 combines with J gene TRBJ2-7, with TRBD2 matching 15 bases. There are 15 residues in the CDR3. J lost 7 bases, V lost 5 bases, and 6 bases had no gene match. Germline CDR1 and CDR2: MNHEY and SMNVEV (reference sequence). This CDR3 is CASSPGTSGRNEQYF. The CDR3 bases are TGTGCCAGCAGTCCTGGGACTAGCGGGAGGAATGAGCAGTACTTC.

The rearrangement joins TRBV25-1 to TRBJ2-3, with D perhaps TRBD2 (6 bases). V lost 1 base and J lost 2, with 13 bases in between. Per the germline V gene, CDR1 is MGHDK and CDR2 is SYGVNS. The CDR3 covers 16 residues. The CDR3 DNA reads TGTGCCAGCAGTGAATCGCGGGGTGGGACCACAGATACGCAGTATTTT. The encoded protein is CASSESRGGTTDTQYF. Drawing the rest from reference TRBV25-1 and TRBJ2-3, the complete variable domain is EADIYQTPRYLVIGTGKKITLECSQTMGHDKMYWYQQDPGMELHLIHYSYGVNSTEKGDLSSESTVSRIRTEHFPLTLESARPSHTSQYLCASSESRGGTTDTQYFGPGTRLTVL.

The chain employs TRBV15 and TRBJ2-3; weak D call: TRBD2 (5 bases). V gave up 3 bases and J gave up 6 bases, with 13 bases separating them. This CDR3 contains 14 residues. Germline V CDR1 and CDR2: LNHNV, YYDKDF (reference sequence). The CDR3 nucleotides read TGTGCCACCAGCAGGGATCGACGAGGGGATACGCAGTATTTT. This codes for CATSRDRRGDTQYF.

The chain carries TRBV27 and TRBJ2-1, with 13 bases fitting TRBD2. This CDR3 spans 15 amino acids. With 4 bases clipped from V and 7 bases from J, the junction kept 4 bases outside the gene matches. The germline CDR1 and CDR2 sequences are MNHEY and SMNVEV (reference sequence). CDR3 amino acids: CASSSGLAGYNEQFF. In DNA, the CDR3 is TGTGCCAGCAGTTCGGGACTAGCGGGGTATAATGAGCAGTTCTTC.

This clone was detected once. The chain joins TRBV2 to TRBJ2-5, with 11 bases lining up with TRBD2. After removal of 7 bases from V and 1 base from J, the junction contained 17 bases not matched to a gene. There are 19 residues in the CDR3. Per the germline V gene, CDR1 is SNHLY and CDR2 is FYNNEI. As DNA, the CDR3 is TGTGCCAGCACCCGGAGATTAGCGGGAGGGAACAGTTTCCAAGAGACCCAGTACTTC. Amino acid sequence: CASTRRLAGGNSFQETQYF.

DNA for the CDR3: TGTGCCACAACGCCGGGACTAGCGGCCTACGAGCAGTACTTC. It encodes CATTPGLAAYEQYF. The rearrangement links TRBV15 to TRBJ2-7; 11 bases match TRBD2. With V trimmed by 9 bases and J by 2 bases, 6 bases remained unmatched. Germline V gene sequence: CDR1 LNHNV, CDR2 YYDKDF (reference sequence). The CDR3 loop spans 14 amino acids.

This clone was recorded once. The V gene is TRBV29-1, the J gene TRBJ2-3; no definite D call. The ends were cut back, 3 bases at V and 5 bases at J, with 12 bases in the middle. The CDR3 runs to 13 residues. Per the germline V gene, CDR1 is SQVTM and CDR2 is ANQGSEA. The CDR3 region has the DNA TGCAGCGTTGAGGTGTCGGGTTTAGATACGCAGTATTTT. As protein: CSVEVSGLDTQYF.

The chain recombines TRBV5-1 with TRBJ1-2, with 7 bases matching TRBD1. The CDR3 sequence is 14 residues long. J gave up 1 base and V 5 bases, and 5 bases lay outside the gene matches. Germline lookup yields CDR1 SGHRS and CDR2 YFSETQ. The CDR3 protein is CASRGTVFNYGYTF. The CDR3 region has the DNA TGCGCCAGCAGGGGGACAGTTTTTAACTATGGCTACACCTTC.

Only a few counts were recorded for this clone. V and J are TRBV6-1 and TRBJ2-3; a possible D gene is TRBD2 (5 bases). This CDR3 contains 16 residues. The V gene's germline CDR1 is MNHNS and CDR2 SASEGT. V lost 3 bases and J 1 base, leaving 14 bases between the germline ends. CDR3 in DNA: TGTGCCAGCAGTGAGTTTGGTGATAGCGGCACAGATACGCAGTATTTT. It yields the protein CASSEFGDSGTDTQYF.

The chain carries TRBV2 and TRBJ1-2; tentatively, D is TRBD1 (6 bases). The CDR3 contains 14 residues. Per germline, CDR1 SNHLY and CDR2 FYNNEI. The ends were cut back, 2 bases at V and 1 base at J, with 8 bases in the middle. CDR3 in amino acids: CASSERGFNYGYTF. In DNA, the CDR3 is TGTGCCAGCAGTGAAAGGGGGTTTAACTATGGCTACACCTTC.

The chain has TRBV5-1 and TRBJ2-7; 12 bases map to TRBD2. The CDR3 contains 15 residues. The germline CDR1 and CDR2 sequences are SGHRS and YFSETQ. Trimming cost V 4 bases and J 2 bases; bases outside gene matches: 4. The CDR3 DNA reads as TGCGCCAGCAGCCGTGGACTAGCGGGGACCTACGAGCAGTACTTC. This sequence encodes CASSRGLAGTYEQYF.

The CDR3 is CANNSGGPGTGDFDQPQHF. The CDR3 nucleotides are TGCGCCAACAACTCGGGCGGACCCGGGACAGGTGATTTTGATCAGCCCCAGCATTTT. This rearrangement joins TRBV5-1 to TRBJ1-5; TRBD1 aligns across 8 bases. Germline V CDR1 and CDR2: SGHRS, YFSETQ. There are 19 residues in the CDR3. V trimming: 9 bases; J trimming: 5 bases; junction bases outside the gene matches: 25.

This clone was recorded once. The chain employs TRBV27 and TRBJ1-1; TRBD1 matches at 7 bases. The J segment lost 6 bases and the V segment lost 2 bases, leaving 9 bases of the junction unmatched. Germline CDR1 reads MNHEY; CDR2 reads SMNVEV (reference sequence). The CDR3 is 15 amino acids. The CDR3 region has the DNA TGTGCCAGCAGTTTAGGCACAGGGGTGGGCTCTGAAGCTTTCTTT. The encoded protein is CASSLGTGVGSEAFF.

V and J are TRBV28 and TRBJ1-4, with D possibly matching TRBD1 (5 bases). Trimming took off 7 bases at V and 3 bases at J, with 12 bases between the two ends. The CDR3 runs 14 residues. Germline CDR1 and CDR2: MDHEN and SYDVKM. The DNA of the CDR3 is TGTGCCAGCAACGATCAGGGTGCTAATGAAAAACTGTTTTTT. It specifies CASNDQGANEKLFF.

The rearrangement uses TRBV30 and TRBJ2-5; TRBD2 matches at 9 bases. The ends lost 4 bases at V and 7 bases at J; junction bases unmatched: 10. CDR3 length: 14 residues. The germline V gene encodes CDR1 GTSNPN and CDR2 SVGIG (reference sequence). CDR3 loop: CAWTAGLAGGTQYF. CDR3 bases: TGTGCCTGGACTGCGGGACTAGCAGGAGGGACCCAGTACTTC.

The V call is TRBV21-1, the J call TRBJ1-2. TRBV21-1 is a listed pseudogene. The CDR3 has 15 residues. CDR3 nucleotides: TGTGCCAGCAGCAAGGGTCCGGGATATTGGTATGGCTACACCTTC. Translated, it gives CASSKGPGYWYGYTF.

The chain joins TRBV7-3 to TRBJ1-5, with D perhaps matching TRBD1 (6 bases). Per the germline V gene, CDR1 is SGHTA and CDR2 is FQGTGA. There are 13 residues in the CDR3. V gave up 5 bases and J gave up 6 bases, with 11 bases separating them. CDR3 sequence: CASSRDKGQPQHF. CDR3 nucleotides: TGTGCCAGCAGCAGGGACAAGGGTCAGCCCCAGCATTTT.

The V call is TRBV4-2, the J call TRBJ2-5; 11 bases line up with TRBD2. Gene TRBJ2-7 matches the end of the DNA better, so the J call may be wrong. The CDR3 totals 19 residues. The germline V gene encodes CDR1 LGHNA and CDR2 YNFKEQ. CDR3: CASSQLVGTSGSGSYEQYF. The DNA for the CDR3 is TGTGCCAGCAGCCAATTGGTCGGGACTAGCGGTTCTGGCTCCTACGAGCAGTACTTC.

This chain uses TRBV7-8 with TRBJ2-1; D might be TRBD2 (6 bases). The CDR3 spans 16 residues. Deletions cut 5 bases from V and 2 bases from J, with 16 bases between. Germline V gene sequence: CDR1 SGHVS, CDR2 FQNEAQ. The CDR3 protein is CASSPYGSGAYNEQFF. The CDR3 DNA reads as TGTGCCAGCAGCCCCTACGGGAGTGGGGCCTACAATGAGCAGTTCTTC.

The V call is TRBV15, the J call TRBJ2-7; D unclear. The CDR3 is 12 residues long. CDR1 LNHNV and CDR2 YYDKDF come from the germline V gene (reference sequence). V lost 0 bases and J lost 6, with 6 bases in between. DNA for the CDR3: TGTGCCACCAGCAGAGATAGTCCCGAGCAGTACTTC. This translates into CATSRDSPEQYF.

This clone is a singleton in its sample. The chain couples TRBV7-3 to TRBJ2-7; perhaps TRBD2 as D (6 bases). CDR1 is SGHTA and CDR2 is FQGTGA in the germline V gene. V lost 5 bases, J lost 2 bases, and 16 bases lay in between. This CDR3 has 15 residues. The CDR3 bases are TGTGCCAGCAGCGTATCGCGGGATCCACCCTACGAGCAGTACTTC. Translated, it gives CASSVSRDPPYEQYF.

The rearrangement links TRBV7-3 to TRBJ2-5, with TRBD2 identical over 16 bases. In germline, CDR1 is SGHTA, CDR2 FQGTGA. This CDR3 is built from 16 residues. The ends lost 5 bases at V and 2 bases at J; junction bases unmatched: 2. CDR3 bases: TGTGCCAGCAGCCAGGGACTAGCGGGGGGGCAAGAGACCCAGTACTTC. This sequence encodes CASSQGLAGGQETQYF.

The chain recombines TRBV12-5 with TRBJ2-7; a weak D match, TRBD2 (5 bases). Germline V lookup: CDR1 LGHNT, CDR2 FRNRAP. V lost 0 bases and J lost 2, with 17 bases in between. The CDR3 is 17 amino acids. As DNA, the CDR3 is TGTGCTAGTGGTTTGGTAAAAGTGAGGGAGAAGGCCTACGAGCAGTACTTC. Protein product: CASGLVKVREKAYEQYF.

This clone was detected only a few times. The V gene is TRBV6-5, the J gene TRBJ2-3, with TRBD2 as a possible D gene (6 bases). V was cut by 1 base and J by 4 bases, with 15 bases left in between. CDR1 and CDR2 from the germline V gene are MNHEY and SVGAGI. This CDR3 has 16 residues. CDR3 in DNA: TGTGCCAGCAGTTACTTTGGGGGGAGGAGTGCAGATACGCAGTATTTT. It yields the protein CASSYFGGRSADTQYF.